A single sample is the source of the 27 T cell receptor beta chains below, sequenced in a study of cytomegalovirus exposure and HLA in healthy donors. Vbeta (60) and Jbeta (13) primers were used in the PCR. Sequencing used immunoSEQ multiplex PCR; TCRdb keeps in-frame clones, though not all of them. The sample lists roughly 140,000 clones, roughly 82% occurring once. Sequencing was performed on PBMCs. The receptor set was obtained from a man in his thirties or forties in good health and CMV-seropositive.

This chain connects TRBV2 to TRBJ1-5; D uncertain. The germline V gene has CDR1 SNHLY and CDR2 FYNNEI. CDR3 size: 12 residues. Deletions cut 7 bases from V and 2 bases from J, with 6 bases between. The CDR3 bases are TGTGCCAGCACGAGGGGCAATCAGCCCCAGCATTTT. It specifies CASTRGNQPQHF.

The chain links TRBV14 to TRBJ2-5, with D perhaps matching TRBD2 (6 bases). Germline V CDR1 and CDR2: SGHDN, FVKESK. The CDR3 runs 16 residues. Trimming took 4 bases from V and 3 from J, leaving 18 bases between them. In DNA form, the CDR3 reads TGTGCCAGCAGCCGGCCGTTGGGGCGGGGAAAAGAGACCCAGTACTTC. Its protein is CASSRPLGRGKETQYF.

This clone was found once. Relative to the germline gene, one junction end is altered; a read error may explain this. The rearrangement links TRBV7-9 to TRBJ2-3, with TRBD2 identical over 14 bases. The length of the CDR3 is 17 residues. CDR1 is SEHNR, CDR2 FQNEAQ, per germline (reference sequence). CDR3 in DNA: TGTTCCAGCAGCTTAGTGGGACTAGCGGGAGATGCAGATACGCAGTATTTT. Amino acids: CSSSLVGLAGDADTQYF.

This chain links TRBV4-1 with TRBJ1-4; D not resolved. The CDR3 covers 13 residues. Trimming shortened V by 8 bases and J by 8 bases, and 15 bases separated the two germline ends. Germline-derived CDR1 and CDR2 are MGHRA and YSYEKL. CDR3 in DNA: TGCGCCAGCGCTTGGACCGGAGGGGAAAAACTGTTTTTT. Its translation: CASAWTGGEKLFF.

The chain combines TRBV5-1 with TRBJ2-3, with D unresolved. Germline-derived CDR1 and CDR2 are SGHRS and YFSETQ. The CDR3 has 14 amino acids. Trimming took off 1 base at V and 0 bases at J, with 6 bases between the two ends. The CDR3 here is CASSLITSTDTQYF. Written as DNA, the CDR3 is TGCGCCAGCAGCTTGATAACTAGCACAGATACGCAGTATTTT. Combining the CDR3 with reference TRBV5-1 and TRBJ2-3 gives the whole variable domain KAGVTQTPRYLIKTRGQQVTLSCSPISGHRSVSWYQQTPGQGLQFLFEYFSETQRNKGNFPGRFSGRQFSNSRSEMNVSTLELGDSALYLCASSLITSTDTQYFGPGTRLTVL.

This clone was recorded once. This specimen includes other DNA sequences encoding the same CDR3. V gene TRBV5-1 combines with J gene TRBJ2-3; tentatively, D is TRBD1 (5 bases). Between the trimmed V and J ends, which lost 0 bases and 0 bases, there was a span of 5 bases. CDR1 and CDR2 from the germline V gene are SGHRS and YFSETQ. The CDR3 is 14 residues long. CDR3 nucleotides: TGCGCCAGCAGCTTGGGGACAAGCACAGATACGCAGTATTTT. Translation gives CASSLGTSTDTQYF.

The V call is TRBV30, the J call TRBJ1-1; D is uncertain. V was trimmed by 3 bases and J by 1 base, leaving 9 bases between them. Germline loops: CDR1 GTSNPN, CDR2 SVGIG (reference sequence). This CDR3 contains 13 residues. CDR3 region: CAWSPAGNTEAFF. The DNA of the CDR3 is TGTGCCTGGAGCCCCGCCGGGAACACTGAAGCTTTCTTT.

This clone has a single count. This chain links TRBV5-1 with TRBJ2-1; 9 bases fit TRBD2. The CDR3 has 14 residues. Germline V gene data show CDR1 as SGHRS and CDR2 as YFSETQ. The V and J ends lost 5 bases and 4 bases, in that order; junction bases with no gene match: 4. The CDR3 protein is CASRLAGVYNEQFF. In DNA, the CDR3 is TGCGCCAGCAGGTTAGCGGGAGTGTACAATGAGCAGTTCTTC.

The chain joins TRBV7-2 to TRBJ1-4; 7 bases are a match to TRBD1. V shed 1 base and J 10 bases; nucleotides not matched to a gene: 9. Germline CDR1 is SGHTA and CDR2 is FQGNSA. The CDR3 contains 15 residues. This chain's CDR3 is CASSLEAGGLGKLFF. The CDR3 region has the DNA TGTGCCAGCAGCTTAGAGGCAGGGGGATTGGGAAAACTGTTTTTT.

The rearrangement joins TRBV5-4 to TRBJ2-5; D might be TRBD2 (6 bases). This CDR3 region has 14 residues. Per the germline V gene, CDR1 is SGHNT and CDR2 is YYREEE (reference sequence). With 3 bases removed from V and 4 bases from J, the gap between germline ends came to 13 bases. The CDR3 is CASSSPEGGETQYF. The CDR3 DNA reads TGTGCCAGCAGCTCGCCGGAGGGAGGAGAGACCCAGTACTTC.

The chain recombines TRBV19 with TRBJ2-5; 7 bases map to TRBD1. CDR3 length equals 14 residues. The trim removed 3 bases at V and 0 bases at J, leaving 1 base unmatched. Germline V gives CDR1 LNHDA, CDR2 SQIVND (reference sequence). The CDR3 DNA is TGTGCCAGTAGTATGGGACAGAACCAAGAGACCCAGTACTTC. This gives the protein CASSMGQNQETQYF.

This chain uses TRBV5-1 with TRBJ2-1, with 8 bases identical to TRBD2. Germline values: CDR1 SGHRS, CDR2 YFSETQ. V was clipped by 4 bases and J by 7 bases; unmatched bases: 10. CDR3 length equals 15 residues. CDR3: CASSITSGGINEQFF. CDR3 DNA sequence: TGCGCCAGCAGCATTACTAGCGGAGGGATAAATGAGCAGTTCTTC.

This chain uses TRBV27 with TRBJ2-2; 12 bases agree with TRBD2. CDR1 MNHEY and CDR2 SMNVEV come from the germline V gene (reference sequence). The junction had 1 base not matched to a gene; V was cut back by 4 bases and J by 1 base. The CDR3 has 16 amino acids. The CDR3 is CASSSSGRVNTGELFF. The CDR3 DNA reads TGTGCCAGCAGTTCTAGCGGGAGGGTGAACACCGGGGAGCTGTTTTTT.

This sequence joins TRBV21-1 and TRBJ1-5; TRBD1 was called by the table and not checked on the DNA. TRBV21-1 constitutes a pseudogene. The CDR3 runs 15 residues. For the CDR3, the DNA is TGTGCCAGCGGGCGACAGGGGGCGTTTAATCAGCCCCAGCATTTT. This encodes CASGRQGAFNQPQHF.

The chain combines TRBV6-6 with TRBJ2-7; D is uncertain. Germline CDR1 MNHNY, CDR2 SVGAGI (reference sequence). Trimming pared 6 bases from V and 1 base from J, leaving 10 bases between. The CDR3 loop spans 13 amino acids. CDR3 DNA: TGTGCCAGCAGACCCACTAATTCCTACGAGCAGTACTTC. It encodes CASRPTNSYEQYF.

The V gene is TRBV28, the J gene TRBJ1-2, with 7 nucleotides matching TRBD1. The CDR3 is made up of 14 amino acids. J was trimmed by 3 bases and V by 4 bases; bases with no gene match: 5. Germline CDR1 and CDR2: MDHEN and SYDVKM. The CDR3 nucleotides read TGTGCCAGCAGTTCCCCACAGGGGTACTATGGCTACACCTTC. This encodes CASSSPQGYYGYTF.

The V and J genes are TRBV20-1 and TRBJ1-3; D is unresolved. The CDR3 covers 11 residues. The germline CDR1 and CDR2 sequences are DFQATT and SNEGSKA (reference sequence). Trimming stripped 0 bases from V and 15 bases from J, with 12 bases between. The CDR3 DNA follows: TGCAGTGCTAGAGATCCCCCGAGGCAATATTTT. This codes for CSARDPPRQYF.

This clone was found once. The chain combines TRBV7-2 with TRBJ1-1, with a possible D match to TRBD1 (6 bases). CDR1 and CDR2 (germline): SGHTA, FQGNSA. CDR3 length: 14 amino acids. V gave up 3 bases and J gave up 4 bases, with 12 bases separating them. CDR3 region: CASSFRGGSTEAFF. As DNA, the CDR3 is TGTGCCAGCAGCTTCAGGGGAGGGTCCACTGAAGCTTTCTTT.

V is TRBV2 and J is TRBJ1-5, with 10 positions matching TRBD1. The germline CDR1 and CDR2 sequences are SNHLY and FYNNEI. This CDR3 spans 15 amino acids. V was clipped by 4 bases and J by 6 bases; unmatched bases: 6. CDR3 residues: CASSGRTGGSQPQHF. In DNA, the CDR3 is TGTGCCAGCAGTGGAAGGACAGGGGGTAGTCAGCCCCAGCATTTT.

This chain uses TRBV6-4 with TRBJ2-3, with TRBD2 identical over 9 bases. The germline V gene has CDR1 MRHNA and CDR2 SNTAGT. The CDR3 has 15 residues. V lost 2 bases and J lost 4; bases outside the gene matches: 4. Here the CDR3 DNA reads TGTGCCAGCAGTGACGGGGCGGGGGGGCCAGATACGCAGTATTTT. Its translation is CASSDGAGGPDTQYF.

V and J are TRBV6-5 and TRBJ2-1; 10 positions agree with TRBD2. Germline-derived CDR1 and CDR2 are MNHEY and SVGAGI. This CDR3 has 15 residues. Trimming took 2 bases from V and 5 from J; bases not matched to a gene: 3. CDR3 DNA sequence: TGTGCCAGCAGTTACGGACTAGCGGTGAACAATGAGCAGTTCTTC. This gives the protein CASSYGLAVNNEQFF.

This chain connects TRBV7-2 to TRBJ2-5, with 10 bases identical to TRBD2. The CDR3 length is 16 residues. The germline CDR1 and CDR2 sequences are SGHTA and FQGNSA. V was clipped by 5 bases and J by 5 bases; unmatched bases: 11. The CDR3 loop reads CASSPRTSGWGETQYF. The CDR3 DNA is TGTGCCAGCAGCCCACGGACTAGCGGTTGGGGGGAGACCCAGTACTTC.

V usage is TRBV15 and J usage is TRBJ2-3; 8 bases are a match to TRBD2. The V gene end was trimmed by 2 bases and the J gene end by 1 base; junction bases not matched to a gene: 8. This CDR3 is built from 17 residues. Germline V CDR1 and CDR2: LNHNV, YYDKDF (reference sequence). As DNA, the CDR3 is TGTGCCACCAGCAGAAACAAAGCGGGAGTTGGCACAGATACGCAGTATTTT. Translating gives CATSRNKAGVGTDTQYF. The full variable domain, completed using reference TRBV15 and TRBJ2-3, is DAMVIQNPRYQVTQFGKPVTLSCSQTLNHNVMYWYQQKSSQAPKLLFHYYDKDFNNEADTPDNFQSRRPNTSFCFLDIRSPGLGDTAMYLCATSRNKAGVGTDTQYFGPGTRLTVL.

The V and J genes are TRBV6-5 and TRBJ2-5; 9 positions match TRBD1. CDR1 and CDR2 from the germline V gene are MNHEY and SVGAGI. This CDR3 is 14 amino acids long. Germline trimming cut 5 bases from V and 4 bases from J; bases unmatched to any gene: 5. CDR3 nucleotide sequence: TGTGCCAGCAGTCGCAACAGGGGGCGAGAGACCCAGTACTTC. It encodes CASSRNRGRETQYF.

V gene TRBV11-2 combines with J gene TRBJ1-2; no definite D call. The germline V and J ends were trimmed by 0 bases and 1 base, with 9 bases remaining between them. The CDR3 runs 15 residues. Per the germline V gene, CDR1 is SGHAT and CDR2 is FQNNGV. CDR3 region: CASSLDGLYNYGYTF. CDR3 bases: TGTGCCAGCAGCTTAGATGGACTTTATAACTATGGCTACACCTTC. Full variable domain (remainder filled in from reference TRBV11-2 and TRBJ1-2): EAGVAQSPRYKIIEKRQSVAFWCNPISGHATLYWYQQILGQGPKLLIQFQNNGVVDDSQLPKDRFSAERLKGVDSTLKIQPAKLEDSAVYLCASSLDGLYNYGYTFGSGTRLTVV.

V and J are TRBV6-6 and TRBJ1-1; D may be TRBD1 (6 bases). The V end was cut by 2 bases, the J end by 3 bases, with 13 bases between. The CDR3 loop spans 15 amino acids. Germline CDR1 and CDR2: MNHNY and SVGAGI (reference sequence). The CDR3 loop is CASSYTIGGDTEAFF. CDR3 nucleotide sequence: TGTGCCAGCAGTTACACGATTGGGGGCGACACTGAAGCTTTCTTT.

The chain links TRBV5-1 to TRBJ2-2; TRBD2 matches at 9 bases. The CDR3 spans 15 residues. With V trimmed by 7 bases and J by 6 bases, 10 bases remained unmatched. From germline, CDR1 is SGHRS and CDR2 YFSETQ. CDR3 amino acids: CASVWGSGSSGELFF. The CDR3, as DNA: TGCGCCAGCGTCTGGGGTAGCGGGAGTTCCGGGGAGCTGTTTTTT. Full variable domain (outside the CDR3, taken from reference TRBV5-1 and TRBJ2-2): KAGVTQTPRYLIKTRGQQVTLSCSPISGHRSVSWYQQTPGQGLQFLFEYFSETQRNKGNFPGRFSGRQFSNSRSEMNVSTLELGDSALYLCASVWGSGSSGELFFGEGSRLTVL.